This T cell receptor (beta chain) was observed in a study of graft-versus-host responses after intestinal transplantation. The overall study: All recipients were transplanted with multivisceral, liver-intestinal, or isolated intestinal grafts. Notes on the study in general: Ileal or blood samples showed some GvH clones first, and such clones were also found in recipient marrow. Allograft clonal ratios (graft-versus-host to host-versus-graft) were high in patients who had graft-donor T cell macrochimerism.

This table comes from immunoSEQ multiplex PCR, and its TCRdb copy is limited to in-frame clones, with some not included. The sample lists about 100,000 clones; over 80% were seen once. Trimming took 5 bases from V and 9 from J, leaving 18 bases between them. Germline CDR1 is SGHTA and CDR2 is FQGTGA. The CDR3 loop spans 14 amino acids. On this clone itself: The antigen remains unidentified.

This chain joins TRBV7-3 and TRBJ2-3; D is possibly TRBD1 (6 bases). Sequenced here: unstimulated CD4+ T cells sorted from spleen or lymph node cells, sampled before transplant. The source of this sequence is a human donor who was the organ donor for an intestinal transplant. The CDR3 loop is CASSPNNREGTQYF. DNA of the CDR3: TGTGCCAGCAGCCCTAATAACAGGGAAGGCACGCAGTATTTT.